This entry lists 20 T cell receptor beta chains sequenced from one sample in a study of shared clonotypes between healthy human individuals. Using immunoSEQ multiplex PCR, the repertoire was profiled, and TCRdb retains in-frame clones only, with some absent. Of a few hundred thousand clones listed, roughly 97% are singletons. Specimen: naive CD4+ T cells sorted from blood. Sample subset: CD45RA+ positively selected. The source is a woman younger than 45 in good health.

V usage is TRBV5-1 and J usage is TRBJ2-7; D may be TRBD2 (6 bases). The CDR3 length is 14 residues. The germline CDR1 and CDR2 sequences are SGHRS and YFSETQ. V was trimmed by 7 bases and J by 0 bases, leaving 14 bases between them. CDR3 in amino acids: CASSGLMSSYEQYF. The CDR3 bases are TGCGCCAGCTCGGGACTGATGAGCTCCTACGAGCAGTACTTC.

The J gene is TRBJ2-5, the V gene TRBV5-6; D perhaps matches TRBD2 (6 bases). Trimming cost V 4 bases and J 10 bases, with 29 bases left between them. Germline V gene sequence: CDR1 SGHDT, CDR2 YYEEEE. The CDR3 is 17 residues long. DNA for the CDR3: TGTGCCAGCAGCAGAACCTGGGGAGGTGCTGCTGGGGATAACCAGTACTTC. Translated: CASSRTWGGAAGDNQYF.

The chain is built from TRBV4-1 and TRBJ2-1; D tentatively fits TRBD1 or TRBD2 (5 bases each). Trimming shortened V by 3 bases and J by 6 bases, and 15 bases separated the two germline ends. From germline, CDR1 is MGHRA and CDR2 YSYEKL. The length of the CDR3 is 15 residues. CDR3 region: CASSQGVARPNEQFF. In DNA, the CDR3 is TGCGCCAGCAGCCAGGGGGTGGCTCGCCCCAATGAGCAGTTCTTC.

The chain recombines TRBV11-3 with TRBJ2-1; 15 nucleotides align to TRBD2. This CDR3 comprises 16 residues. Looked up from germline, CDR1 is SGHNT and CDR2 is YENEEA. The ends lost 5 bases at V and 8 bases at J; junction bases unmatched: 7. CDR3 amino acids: CASSPGTSGRRDEQFF. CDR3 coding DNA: TGTGCCAGCAGCCCGGGGACTAGCGGGAGGAGGGATGAGCAGTTCTTC.

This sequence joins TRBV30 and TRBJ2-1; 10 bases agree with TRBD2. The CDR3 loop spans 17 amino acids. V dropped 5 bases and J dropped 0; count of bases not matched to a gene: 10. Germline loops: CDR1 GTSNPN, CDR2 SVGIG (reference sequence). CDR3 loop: CAWRGLAEGSSYNEQFF. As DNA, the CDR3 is TGTGCCTGGCGCGGACTAGCGGAGGGGAGCTCCTACAATGAGCAGTTCTTC.

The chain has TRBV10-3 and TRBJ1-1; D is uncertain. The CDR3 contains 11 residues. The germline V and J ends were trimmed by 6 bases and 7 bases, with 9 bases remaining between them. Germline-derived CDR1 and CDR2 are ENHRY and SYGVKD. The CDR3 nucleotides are TGTGCCATCAGGGCAGGTGATGAAGCTTTCTTT. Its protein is CAIRAGDEAFF.

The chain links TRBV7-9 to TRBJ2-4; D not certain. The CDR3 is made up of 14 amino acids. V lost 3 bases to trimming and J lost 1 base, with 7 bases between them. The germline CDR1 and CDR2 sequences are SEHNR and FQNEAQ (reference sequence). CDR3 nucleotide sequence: TGTGCCAGCAGCTTGTCGACTGCCAAAAACATTCAGTACTTC. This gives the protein CASSLSTAKNIQYF.

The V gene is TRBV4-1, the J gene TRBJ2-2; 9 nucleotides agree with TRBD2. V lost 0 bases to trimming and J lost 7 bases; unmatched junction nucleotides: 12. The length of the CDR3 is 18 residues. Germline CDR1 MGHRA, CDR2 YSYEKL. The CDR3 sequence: CASSQDLASGMMFGELFF. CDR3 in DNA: TGCGCCAGCAGCCAAGATTTGGCTAGCGGGATGATGTTCGGGGAGCTGTTTTTT.

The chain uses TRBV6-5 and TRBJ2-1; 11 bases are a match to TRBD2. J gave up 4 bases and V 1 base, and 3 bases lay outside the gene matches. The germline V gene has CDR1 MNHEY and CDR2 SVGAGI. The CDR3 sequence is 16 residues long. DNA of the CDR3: TGTGCCAGCAGTTACTGGATAGCGGGAGGGTACAATGAGCAGTTCTTC. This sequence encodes CASSYWIAGGYNEQFF.

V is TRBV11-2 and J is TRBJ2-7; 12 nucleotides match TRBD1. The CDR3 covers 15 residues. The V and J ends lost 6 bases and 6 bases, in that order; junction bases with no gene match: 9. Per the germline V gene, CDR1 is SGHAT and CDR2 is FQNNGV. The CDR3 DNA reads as TGTGCCAGCAGTCCTACCGGGACAGGGGGCGCCGAGCAGTACTTC. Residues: CASSPTGTGGAEQYF.

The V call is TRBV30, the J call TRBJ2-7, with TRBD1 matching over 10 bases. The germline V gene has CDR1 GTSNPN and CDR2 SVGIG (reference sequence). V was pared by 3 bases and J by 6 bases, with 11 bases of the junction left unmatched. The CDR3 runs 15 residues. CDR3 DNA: TGTGCCTGGAGGAACCCGGGACAGGGGATGTTCGAGCAGTACTTC. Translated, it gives CAWRNPGQGMFEQYF. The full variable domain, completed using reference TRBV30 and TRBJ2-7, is SQTIHQWPATLVQPVGSPLSLECTVEGTSNPNLYWYRQAAGRGLQLLFYSVGIGQISSEVPQNLSASRPQDRQFILSSKKLLLSDSGFYLCAWRNPGQGMFEQYFGPGTRLTVT.

The CDR3 here is CASSTGTSAYEQYF. The CDR3 DNA sequence: TGTGCCAGCAGTACCGGGACTAGCGCATACGAGCAGTACTTC. The chain employs TRBV28 and TRBJ2-7; 10 nucleotides line up with TRBD2. This CDR3 region has 14 residues. The J segment lost 4 bases and the V segment lost 5 bases, leaving 5 bases of the junction unmatched. CDR1 is MDHEN and CDR2 is SYDVKM in the germline V gene.

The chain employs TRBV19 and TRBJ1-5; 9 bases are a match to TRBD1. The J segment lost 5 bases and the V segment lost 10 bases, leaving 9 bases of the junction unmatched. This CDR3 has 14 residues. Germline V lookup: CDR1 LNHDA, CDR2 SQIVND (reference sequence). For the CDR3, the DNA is TGTGCCACCGGCCTGGGACAGGGTCATCAGCCCCAGCATTTT. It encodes CATGLGQGHQPQHF. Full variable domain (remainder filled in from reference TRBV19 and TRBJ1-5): DGGITQSPKYLFRKEGQNVTLSCEQNLNHDAMYWYRQDPGQGLRLIYYSQIVNDFQKGDIAEGYSVSREKKESFPLTVTSAQKNPTAFYLCATGLGQGHQPQHFGDGTRLSIL.

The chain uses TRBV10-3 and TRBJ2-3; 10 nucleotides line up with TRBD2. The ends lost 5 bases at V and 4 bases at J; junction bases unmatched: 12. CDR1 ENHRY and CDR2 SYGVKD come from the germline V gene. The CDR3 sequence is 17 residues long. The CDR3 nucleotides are TGTGCCATCAGTTCTGGACTAGCGGCGGAGGTAGCAGATACGCAGTATTTT. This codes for CAISSGLAAEVADTQYF.

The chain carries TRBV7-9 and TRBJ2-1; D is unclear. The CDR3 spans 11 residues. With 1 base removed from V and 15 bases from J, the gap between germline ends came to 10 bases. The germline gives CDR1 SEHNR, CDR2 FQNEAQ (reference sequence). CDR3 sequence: CASSLETGPFF. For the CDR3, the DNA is TGTGCCAGCAGCTTAGAGACGGGCCCGTTCTTC.

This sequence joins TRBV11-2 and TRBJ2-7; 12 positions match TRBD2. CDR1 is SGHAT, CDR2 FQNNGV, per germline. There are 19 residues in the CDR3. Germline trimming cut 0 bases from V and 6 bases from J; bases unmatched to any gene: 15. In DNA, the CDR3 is TGTGCCAGCAGCTTAGAGGGGTGGCTAGCGGGAGGGGCGCCTCGCGAGCAGTACTTC. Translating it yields CASSLEGWLAGGAPREQYF. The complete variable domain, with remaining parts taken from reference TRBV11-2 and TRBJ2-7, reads EAGVAQSPRYKIIEKRQSVAFWCNPISGHATLYWYQQILGQGPKLLIQFQNNGVVDDSQLPKDRFSAERLKGVDSTLKIQPAKLEDSAVYLCASSLEGWLAGGAPREQYFGPGTRLTVT.

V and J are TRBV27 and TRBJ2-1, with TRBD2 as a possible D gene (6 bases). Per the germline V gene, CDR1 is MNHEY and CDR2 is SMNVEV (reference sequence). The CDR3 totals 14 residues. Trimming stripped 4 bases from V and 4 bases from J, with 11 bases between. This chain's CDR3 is CASSWDREYNEQFF. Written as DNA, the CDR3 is TGTGCCAGCAGTTGGGATCGGGAGTACAATGAGCAGTTCTTC.

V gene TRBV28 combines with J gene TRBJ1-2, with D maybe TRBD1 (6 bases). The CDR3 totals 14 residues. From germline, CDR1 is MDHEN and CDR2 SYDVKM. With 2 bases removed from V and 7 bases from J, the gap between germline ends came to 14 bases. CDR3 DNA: TGTGCCAGCAGTTTAGTAGGCAGGGGCTTTGGCTACACCTTC. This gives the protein CASSLVGRGFGYTF.

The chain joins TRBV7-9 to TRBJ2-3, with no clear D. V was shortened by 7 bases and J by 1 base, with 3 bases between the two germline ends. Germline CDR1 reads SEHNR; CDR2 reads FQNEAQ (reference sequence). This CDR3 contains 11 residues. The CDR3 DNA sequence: TGTGCCAGCACACGCACAGATACGCAGTATTTT. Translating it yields CASTRTDTQYF. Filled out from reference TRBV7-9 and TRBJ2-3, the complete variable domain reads DTGVSQNPRHKITKRGQNVTFRCDPISEHNRLYWYRQTLGQGPEFLTYFQNEAQLEKSRLLSDRFSAERPKGSFSTLEIQRTEQGDSAMYLCASTRTDTQYFGPGTRLTVL.

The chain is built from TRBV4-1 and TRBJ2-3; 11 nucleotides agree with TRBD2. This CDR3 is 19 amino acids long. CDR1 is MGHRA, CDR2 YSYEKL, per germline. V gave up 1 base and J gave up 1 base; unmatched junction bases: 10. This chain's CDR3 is CASSQVRTSGFRRTDTQYF. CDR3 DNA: TGCGCCAGCAGCCAAGTGCGGACTAGCGGGTTCCGCCGCACAGATACGCAGTATTTT.